A single sample gave rise to the 17 T cell receptor beta chains below, sequenced in a study of T cell changes during pregnancy in multiple sclerosis. Libraries were prepared by immunoSEQ multiplex PCR; TCRdb keeps only in-frame clonotypes and omits some of them. The sample shows some 44,000 clones, about 85% of them seen only once. The sequencing here drew on CD4+ T cells from peripheral blood mononuclear cells, taken after pregnancy. The receptors were sampled from a female donor with multiple sclerosis, enrolled in a pregnancy study.

The genes are TRBV29-1 and TRBJ2-2, with D perhaps matching TRBD2 (7 bases). Germline assignment: CDR1 SQVTM and CDR2 ANQGSEA. The CDR3 contains 15 residues. Trimming removed 4 bases at V and 3 bases at J, with 15 bases between. CDR3 DNA: TGCAGCGTTGGATGGGGGGGCGAGGACACCGGGGAGCTGTTTTTT. Amino acid sequence: CSVGWGGEDTGELFF.

V usage is TRBV6-1 and J usage is TRBJ2-4; no definite D call. Germline CDR1 MNHNS, CDR2 SASEGT. CDR3 length equals 13 residues. Trimming cost V 4 bases and J 9 bases, with 13 bases left between them. The CDR3 protein is CASSADLESIQYF. The DNA for the CDR3 is TGTGCCAGCAGTGCCGACCTGGAGAGCATTCAGTACTTC.

The chain recombines TRBV2 with TRBJ1-1; maybe TRBD1 (6 bases). Germline CDR1 is SNHLY and CDR2 is FYNNEI. Trimming removed 1 base at V and 11 bases at J, with 11 bases between. The CDR3 covers 12 residues. The DNA for the CDR3 is TGTGCCAGCAGTGAAGTTCCCCAGGGGGCTTTCTTT. This codes for CASSEVPQGAFF.

The sample holds a few counts of this clone. The rearrangement uses TRBV7-9 and TRBJ2-7, with D perhaps matching TRBD2 (6 bases). Germline CDR1 is SEHNR and CDR2 is FQNEAQ (reference sequence). The V end was cut by 1 base, the J end by 9 bases, with 13 bases between. This CDR3 has 13 residues. The CDR3 bases are TGTGCCAGCAGCTTAGACTCTAGCGTTCGGCAGTACTTC. It translates to CASSLDSSVRQYF.

The V and J genes are TRBV28 and TRBJ1-3; 7 bases are a match to TRBD1. CDR3 length equals 15 residues. Germline V gene sequence: CDR1 MDHEN, CDR2 SYDVKM. V lost 6 bases to trimming and J lost 0 bases; unmatched junction nucleotides: 5. As DNA, the CDR3 is TGTGCCAGCAGCGAGGGGACAGACTCTGGAAACACCATATATTTT. Translated, it gives CASSEGTDSGNTIYF.

This chain uses TRBV18 with TRBJ2-6, with 9 bases matching TRBD1. V gave up 1 base and J gave up 1 base; unmatched junction bases: 8. The CDR3 sequence is 19 residues long. CDR1 is KGHSH, CDR2 LQKENI, per germline. The CDR3 here is CASSPLWTGDPSGANVLTF. As DNA, the CDR3 is TGTGCCAGCTCACCACTTTGGACAGGGGACCCTTCTGGGGCCAACGTCCTGACTTTC.

This chain links TRBV5-5 with TRBJ1-1, with 9 bases lining up with TRBD1. V dropped 10 bases and J dropped 8; count of bases not matched to a gene: 18. This CDR3 spans 15 amino acids. Germline CDR1 and CDR2: SGHKS and YYEKEE (reference sequence). The CDR3 DNA is TGTGCCTCCCTCCGGGACAGGGATTTTTTGAGGGAAGCTTTCTTT. Amino acids: CASLRDRDFLREAFF.

This clone has just a few counts. The chain couples TRBV7-2 to TRBJ2-3; 7 nucleotides agree with TRBD2. The germline gives CDR1 SGHTA, CDR2 FQGNSA. With V trimmed by 5 bases and J by 0 bases, 8 bases remained unmatched. This CDR3 contains 16 residues. The CDR3 region is CASSTRLAGSTDTQYF. Written as DNA, the CDR3 is TGTGCCAGCAGCACCCGACTAGCCGGGAGCACAGATACGCAGTATTTT.

The CDR3 loop reads CASSSTGTDTQYF. The CDR3, as DNA: TGTGCCAGCAGCTCGACTGGAACAGATACGCAGTATTTT. This chain connects TRBV7-3 to TRBJ2-3; D unresolved. The CDR3 spans 13 residues. V lost 4 bases to trimming and J lost 3 bases, with 8 bases between them. Germline loops: CDR1 SGHTA, CDR2 FQGTGA.

There are a few counts of this clone. This chain uses TRBV4-3 with TRBJ1-5, with TRBD1 matching over 9 bases. The CDR3 spans 14 residues. CDR1 and CDR2 (germline): LGHNA, YSLEER. V was clipped by 5 bases and J by 7 bases; unmatched bases: 6. CDR3 amino acids: CASSARTGDQPQHF. DNA of the CDR3: TGCGCCAGCAGCGCACGGACAGGGGACCAGCCCCAGCATTTT.

The chain joins TRBV5-1 to TRBJ2-1, with D perhaps matching TRBD2 (6 bases). Trimming left V 6 bases short and J 3 bases short, with 13 bases between. Germline V gene sequence: CDR1 SGHRS, CDR2 YFSETQ. The CDR3 is 14 amino acids. The CDR3 region is CASKEGSSYNEQFF. The CDR3, as DNA: TGCGCCAGCAAGGAGGGTTCCAGCTACAATGAGCAGTTCTTC.

This chain connects TRBV5-1 to TRBJ1-2; 7 bases are a match to TRBD1. This CDR3 region has 16 residues. V was clipped by 5 bases and J by 2 bases; unmatched bases: 12. Germline assignment: CDR1 SGHRS and CDR2 YFSETQ. CDR3: CASREGGASWNYGYTF. The CDR3 DNA reads TGCGCCAGCAGAGAAGGGGGCGCGAGTTGGAACTATGGCTACACCTTC.

V and J are TRBV10-3 and TRBJ1-5, with 9 bases lining up with TRBD1. The CDR3 has 12 residues. CDR1 ENHRY and CDR2 SYGVKD come from the germline V gene. The CDR3 bases are TGTGGGGCCGGGACAGGGCCTCAGCCCCAGCATTTT. This codes for CGAGTGPQPQHF.

The chain combines TRBV7-9 with TRBJ2-5; D is perhaps TRBD1 (5 bases). The germline V gene has CDR1 SEHNR and CDR2 FQNEAQ (reference sequence). Trimming pared 5 bases from V and 2 bases from J, leaving 12 bases between. The CDR3 covers 14 residues. The CDR3: CASSLRAFQETQYF. CDR3 nucleotide sequence: TGTGCCAGCAGCCTCAGGGCCTTTCAAGAGACCCAGTACTTC.

Points on this clone: At one end, the junction sequence differs from germline, possibly due to a read error. The chain uses TRBV29-1 and TRBJ1-1, with 8 positions matching TRBD1. CDR3 length equals 15 residues. Germline-derived CDR1 and CDR2 are SQVTM and ANQGSEA. CDR3 amino acids: CSVEGLQGVRGEAFF. DNA of the CDR3: TGCAGCGTGGAAGGCTTACAGGGGGTTAGGGGTGAAGCTTTCTTT.

This rearrangement joins TRBV7-2 to TRBJ1-5, with TRBD1 as a possible D gene (5 bases). Trimming cost V 2 bases and J 1 base, with 6 bases left between them. The CDR3 consists of 14 residues. CDR1 and CDR2 from the germline V gene are SGHTA and FQGNSA. The CDR3 is CASSLRQSNQPQHF. CDR3 bases: TGTGCCAGCAGCTTAAGACAGAGCAATCAGCCCCAGCATTTT.

The CDR3 DNA reads as TGTGCCAGCGTTTCCTTCGGGATTGATGGTTCACCCCTCCACTTT. Its translation: CASVSFGIDGSPLHF. The chain links TRBV28 to TRBJ1-6, with D unresolved. With 8 bases removed from V and 9 bases from J, the gap between germline ends came to 20 bases. Germline values: CDR1 MDHEN, CDR2 SYDVKM. CDR3 length: 15 residues. The whole variable domain, remainder taken from reference TRBV28 and TRBJ1-6, is DVKVTQSSRYLVKRTGEKVFLECVQDMDHENMFWYRQDPGLGLRLIYFSYDVKMKEKGDIPEGYSVSREKKERFSLILESASTNQTSMYLCASVSFGIDGSPLHFGNGTRLTVT.